This TCR beta chain was sequenced for a study of cytomegalovirus exposure and HLA in healthy donors. This CDR3 comprises 12 residues. Trimming removed 5 bases from V and 6 bases from J, with 10 bases in between. CDR1 SGHDN and CDR2 FVKESK come from the germline V gene. PCR used 60 Vbeta primers and 13 Jbeta primers. TCRdb's copy holds only in-frame clones and misses some; the assay was immunoSEQ multiplex PCR. The repertoire consists of approximately 75,000 clones, with around 83% occurring once and the leading ten covering about 20%. V and J are TRBV14 and TRBJ2-5; possible D gene TRBD2, 5 bases. Sequenced sample: PBMCs. This clonotype was obtained from a man aged 65 to 85 in good health and CMV-seropositive. CDR3 sequence reads: CASSLSGKTQYF. The DNA for the CDR3 is TGTGCCAGCAGCTTATCGGGGAAGACCCAGTACTTC.